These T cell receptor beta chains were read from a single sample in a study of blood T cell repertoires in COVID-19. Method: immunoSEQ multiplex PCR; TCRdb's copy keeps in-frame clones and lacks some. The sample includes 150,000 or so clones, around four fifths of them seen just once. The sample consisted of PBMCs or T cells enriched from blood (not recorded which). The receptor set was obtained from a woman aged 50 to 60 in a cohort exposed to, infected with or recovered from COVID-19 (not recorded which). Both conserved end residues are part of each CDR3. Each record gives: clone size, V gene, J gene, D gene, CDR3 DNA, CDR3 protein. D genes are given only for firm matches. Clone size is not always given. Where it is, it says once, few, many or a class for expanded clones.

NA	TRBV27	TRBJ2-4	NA	TGTGCCAGCAGTCCTCTCATTCAGTACTTC	CASSPLIQYF
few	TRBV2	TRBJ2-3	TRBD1	TGTGCCTGGGGGACAGGGAATACAGATACGCAGTATTTT	CAWGTGNTDTQYF
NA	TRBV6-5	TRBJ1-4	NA	TGTGCCAGCAGTTACGCGATGGCAACTAATGAAAAACTGTTTTTT	CASSYAMATNEKLFF
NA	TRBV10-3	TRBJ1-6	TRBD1	TGTGCCATCAGTCGGGACAGGGGGAGCTCCTATAATTCACCCCTCCACTTT	CAISRDRGSSYNSPLHF
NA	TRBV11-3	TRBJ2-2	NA	TGTGCCAGCAGGGGACAAGCCACCGGGGAGCTGTTTTTT	CASRGQATGELFF
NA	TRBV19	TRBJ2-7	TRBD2	TGTGCCACTAAAACGGGGGAGGGAAGTACCTACGAGCAGTACTTC	CATKTGEGSTYEQYF
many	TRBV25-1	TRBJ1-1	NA	TGTGCCAGCAGTGAATTCTCTGGAGTCCTCACTGAAGCTTTCTTT	CASSEFSGVLTEAFF
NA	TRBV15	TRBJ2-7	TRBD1	TGTGCCACCAGCACCCCCAGACAGGGGATGTTGGACGAGCAGTACTTC	CATSTPRQGMLDEQYF
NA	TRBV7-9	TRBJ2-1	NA	TGTGCCAGCAGCTCCCGGGACTTGGAGATCTACAATGAGCAGTTCTTC	CASSSRDLEIYNEQFF
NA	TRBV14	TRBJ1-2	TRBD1	TGTGCCAGAAGGGGGAAACAGGGGCACTATGGCTACACCTTC	CARRGKQGHYGYTF
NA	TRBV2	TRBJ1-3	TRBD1	TGTGCCAGCAGTGTGGACAGGGTGGGAAACACCATATATTTT	CASSVDRVGNTIYF
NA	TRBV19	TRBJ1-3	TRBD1	TGTGCCAGTAAACTCCAGGGGGATGAAAACACCATATATTTT	CASKLQGDENTIYF
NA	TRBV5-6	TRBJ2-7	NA	TGTGCCAGCAGCTTGCTGACCGGAGGGGCCTACGAGCAGTACTTC	CASSLLTGGAYEQYF
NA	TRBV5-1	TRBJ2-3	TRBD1	TGCGCCAGCAGCTTGGAAACCGGGACAGGCACAGATACGCAGTATTTT	CASSLETGTGTDTQYF
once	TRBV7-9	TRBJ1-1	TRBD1	TGTGCCAGCAGCTTAGGGGACAGGAGGAACACTGAAGCTTTCTTT	CASSLGDRRNTEAFF
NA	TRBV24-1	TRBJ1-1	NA	TGTGCCACCAGTGACCCCAGTGACAGTGAGAACACTGAAGCTTTCTTT	CATSDPSDSENTEAFF
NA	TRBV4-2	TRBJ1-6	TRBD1	TGTGCCAGCAGCCTGTCTCCGGGACAGGTGAATTCACCCCTCCACTTT	CASSLSPGQVNSPLHF
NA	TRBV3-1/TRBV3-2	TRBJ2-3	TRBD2	TGTGCCAGCAGCTTGCGGGGGGGCCCAGATACGCAGTATTTT	CASSLRGGPDTQYF
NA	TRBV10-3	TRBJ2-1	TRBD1	TGTGCCATCAGTGATTACGGGACAGGAGTAATTTTGTTCTTC	CAISDYGTGVILFF
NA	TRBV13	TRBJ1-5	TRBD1	TGTGCCAGCAGCTTCAGGGGGAATAGCAATCAGCCCCAGCATTTT	CASSFRGNSNQPQHF
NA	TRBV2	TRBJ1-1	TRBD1	TGTGCCAGCAGCCTACAGGGGGCGCAGGGCACTGAAGCTTTCTTT	CASSLQGAQGTEAFF
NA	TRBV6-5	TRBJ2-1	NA	TGTGCCAGCGGGGGCCAATTGAGGTCCTACAATGAGCAGTTCTTC	CASGGQLRSYNEQFF
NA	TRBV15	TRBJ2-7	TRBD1	TGTGCCACCAGCAGAGATGGCAGGGGGCCCTACGAGCAGTACTTC	CATSRDGRGPYEQYF
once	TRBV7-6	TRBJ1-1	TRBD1	TGTGCCAGCAGCTCTAGACAGGGCACGAACACTGAAGCTTTCTTT	CASSSRQGTNTEAFF
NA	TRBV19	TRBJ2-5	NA	TGTGCCAGTAGAGCACGGTCACAAGAGACCCAGTACTTC	CASRARSQETQYF
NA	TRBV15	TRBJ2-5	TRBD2	TGTGCCACCAGCAGAGTGACTAGCGGGAGTGAACGAGAGACCCAGTACTTC	CATSRVTSGSERETQYF
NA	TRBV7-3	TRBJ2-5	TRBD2	TGTGCCAGCAGCTCGAGTGTTAGCGGGGGGGCCGAGACCCAGTACTTC	CASSSSVSGGAETQYF
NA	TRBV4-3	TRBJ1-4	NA	TGCGCCAGCAGCCTAGACAGAACCCACTTT	CASSLDRTHF
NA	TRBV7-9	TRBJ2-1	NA	TGTGCCAGCAGCACCGTTAGGGGGTTCGATGAGCAGTTCTTC	CASSTVRGFDEQFF
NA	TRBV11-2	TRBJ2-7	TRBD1	TGTGCCAGCAGCTTAGTGTGGCAGGGGGTTTGGGAGCAGTACTTC	CASSLVWQGVWEQYF
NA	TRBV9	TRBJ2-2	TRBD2	TGTGCCAGCAGCGCCGGACTAGCGGGAGGGTTCGGGGAGCTGTTTTTT	CASSAGLAGGFGELFF
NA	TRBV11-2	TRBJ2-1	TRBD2	TGTGCCAGCAGCCCAAGACTAGCGGGAGGGTTCTACTTCAATGAGCAGTTCTTC	CASSPRLAGGFYFNEQFF
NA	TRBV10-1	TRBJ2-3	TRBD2	TGCGCCAGCAGTGTTACTAGCGGTGACACAGATACGCAGTATTTT	CASSVTSGDTDTQYF
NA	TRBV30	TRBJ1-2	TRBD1	TGTGCCTGTATACAGGGGAGAGACTATGGCTACACCTTC	CACIQGRDYGYTF
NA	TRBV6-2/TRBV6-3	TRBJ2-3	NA	TGTGCCAGCAGTCGAACAGGGACCCGCACAGATACGCAGTATTTT	CASSRTGTRTDTQYF
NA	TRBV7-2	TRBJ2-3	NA	TGTGCCAGCAGCTTAGTTGTAAACACAGATACGCAGTATTTT	CASSLVVNTDTQYF